This T cell receptor (beta chain) was observed in a study of blood T cell repertoires in COVID-19. The CDR3 spans 14 residues. Germline CDR1 and CDR2: SEHNR and FQNEAQ (reference sequence). V shed 10 bases and J 2 bases; nucleotides not matched to a gene: 7. Sequencing was performed with immunoSEQ multiplex PCR; in TCRdb, only in-frame clones are kept and a portion is missing. The data contain about 85,000 clones, about four fifths of them seen just once; the ten biggest clones take up 10% to 15%. The rearrangement links TRBV7-9 to TRBJ2-3; the match to TRBD1 covers 9 bases. This TCR came from a human donor in a cohort sampled during active COVID-19. Material for sequencing was peripheral blood. In DNA form, the CDR3 reads TGTGCCACCACGGGACAGGGATCCACAGATACGCAGTATTTT. Protein product: CATTGQGSTDTQYF.